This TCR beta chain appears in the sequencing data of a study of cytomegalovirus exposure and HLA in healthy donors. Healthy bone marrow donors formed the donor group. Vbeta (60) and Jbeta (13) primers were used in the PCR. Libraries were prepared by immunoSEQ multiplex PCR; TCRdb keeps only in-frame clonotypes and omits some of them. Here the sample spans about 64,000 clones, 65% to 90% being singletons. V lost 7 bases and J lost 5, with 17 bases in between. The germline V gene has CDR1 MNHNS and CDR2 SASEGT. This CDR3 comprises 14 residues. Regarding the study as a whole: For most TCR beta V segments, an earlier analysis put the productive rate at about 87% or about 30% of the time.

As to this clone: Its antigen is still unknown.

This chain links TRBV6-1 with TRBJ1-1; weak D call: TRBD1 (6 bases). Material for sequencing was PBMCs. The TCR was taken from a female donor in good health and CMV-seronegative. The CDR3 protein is CASTDTGWGTEAFF. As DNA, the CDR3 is TGTGCCAGCACCGATACAGGGTGGGGGACTGAAGCTTTCTTT.